These 20 T cell receptor beta chains originate from one sample sequenced in a study of OX40 agonist ivuxolimab in advanced cancers. Sequencing used immunoSEQ multiplex PCR; TCRdb keeps in-frame clones, though not all of them. The sample has under 50,000 clones; 88% are singletons. The sample here was CD4+ or CD8+ T cells sorted from blood, taken in a trial of the OX40 agonist ivuxolimab. These receptors were obtained from an adult with an advanced solid tumor such as melanoma, head and neck, liver or kidney cancer.

V is TRBV19 and J is TRBJ1-5; a weak D match, TRBD1 (6 bases). Germline-derived CDR1 and CDR2 are LNHDA and SQIVND (reference sequence). This CDR3 spans 17 amino acids. V was pared by 7 bases and J by 0 bases, with 19 bases between. The CDR3 sequence: CASMAKGTSYSNQPQHF. CDR3 nucleotide sequence: TGTGCCAGTATGGCCAAGGGGACATCCTATAGCAATCAGCCCCAGCATTTT.

The chain employs TRBV7-2 and TRBJ2-7, with 7 bases fitting TRBD1. Germline lookup yields CDR1 SGHTA and CDR2 FQGNSA. The ends lost 5 bases at V and 4 bases at J; junction bases unmatched: 8. CDR3 size: 14 residues. The chain's CDR3 is CASSAPGQSYEQYF. DNA for the CDR3: TGTGCCAGCAGCGCGCCGGGACAGAGTTACGAGCAGTACTTC.

The rearrangement joins TRBV19 to TRBJ1-5; 10 bases are a match to TRBD1. The germline V gene encodes CDR1 LNHDA and CDR2 SQIVND (reference sequence). V gave up 2 bases and J gave up 0 bases; unmatched junction bases: 13. This CDR3 has 20 amino acids. CDR3 in DNA: TGTGCCAGTAGTATATTAGTTTCCGGGACAGGGGTTTATAGCAATCAGCCCCAGCATTTT. Amino acid sequence: CASSILVSGTGVYSNQPQHF.

This chain joins TRBV11-3 and TRBJ1-1; 9 nucleotides match TRBD1. The germline V gene has CDR1 SGHNT and CDR2 YENEEA. The CDR3 totals 15 residues. Trimming took 4 bases from V and 10 from J; bases not matched to a gene: 13. The chain's CDR3 is CASSSQQGAGVGAFF. The CDR3 coding sequence is TGTGCCAGCAGCTCTCAACAGGGGGCAGGGGTAGGAGCTTTCTTT.

CDR3 nucleotide sequence: TGCGCCAGCAGCTCCTCTGGTGGGACAGATACGCAGTATTTT. As protein: CASSSSGGTDTQYF. This sequence joins TRBV5-1 and TRBJ2-3; D is ambiguous. The germline V gene has CDR1 SGHRS and CDR2 YFSETQ. The CDR3 is made up of 14 amino acids. Trimming left V 3 bases short and J 3 bases short, with 11 bases between.

The chain links TRBV7-3 to TRBJ2-1; TRBD2 might be the D (6 bases). Germline V gene sequence: CDR1 SGHTA, CDR2 FQGTGA. V was pared by 2 bases and J by 8 bases, with 7 bases between. The CDR3 sequence is 12 residues long. In nucleotides, the CDR3 is TGTGCCAGCAGCTTATGGGGGGATGAGCAGTTCTTC. Translation: CASSLWGDEQFF.

The chain couples TRBV7-3 to TRBJ1-4, with TRBD1 identical over 12 bases. The CDR3 is 17 amino acids. The ends lost 3 bases at V and 7 bases at J; junction bases unmatched: 9. Germline lookup yields CDR1 SGHTA and CDR2 FQGTGA. This chain's CDR3 is CASSFSGTGGRGEKLFF. CDR3 bases: TGTGCCAGCAGCTTCTCCGGGACAGGGGGCCGGGGTGAAAAACTGTTTTTT. Looking up the rest from reference TRBV7-3 and TRBJ1-4 gives the full variable domain: GAGVSQTPSNKVTEKGKYVELRCDPISGHTALYWYRQSLGQGPEFLIYFQGTGAADDSGLPNDRFFAVRPEGSVSTLKIQRTERGDSAVYLCASSFSGTGGRGEKLFFGSGTQLSVL.

The rearrangement joins TRBV4-1 to TRBJ1-2; D call uncertain. The CDR3 spans 16 residues. V lost 0 bases to trimming and J lost 8 bases, with 19 bases between them. Germline-derived CDR1 and CDR2 are MGHRA and YSYEKL. The CDR3 spells CASSQELAVWSQGYTF. The DNA for the CDR3 is TGCGCCAGCAGCCAAGAGCTCGCAGTCTGGTCGCAGGGCTACACCTTC.

The chain carries TRBV9 and TRBJ1-1, with TRBD1 matching 7 bases. V was clipped by 4 bases and J by 6 bases; unmatched bases: 9. This CDR3 is built from 14 residues. CDR1 and CDR2 (germline): SGDLS, YYNGEE. The CDR3 loop reads CASSPQTGTAEAFF. In DNA, the CDR3 is TGTGCCAGCAGCCCCCAGACAGGGACAGCTGAAGCTTTCTTT.

The V and J genes are TRBV19 and TRBJ2-6; a possible D gene is TRBD1 (5 bases). Trimming took off 11 bases at V and 2 bases at J, with 13 bases between the two ends. Germline assignment: CDR1 LNHDA and CDR2 SQIVND (reference sequence). CDR3 length: 14 residues. CDR3 residues: CASYPGTGANVLTF. CDR3 sequence (DNA): TGTGCCTCCTACCCAGGGACTGGGGCCAACGTCCTGACTTTC.

The chain combines TRBV7-3 with TRBJ2-3, with 7 bases lining up with TRBD2. CDR3 length: 16 residues. The germline gives CDR1 SGHTA, CDR2 FQGTGA. The V and J ends lost 5 bases and 5 bases, in that order; junction bases with no gene match: 13. The CDR3 coding sequence is TGTGCCAGCAGCCTAGGGGCTAGCGGATTTGTAGATACGCAGTATTTT. Translating it yields CASSLGASGFVDTQYF. Filled out from reference TRBV7-3 and TRBJ2-3, the complete variable domain reads GAGVSQTPSNKVTEKGKYVELRCDPISGHTALYWYRQSLGQGPEFLIYFQGTGAADDSGLPNDRFFAVRPEGSVSTLKIQRTERGDSAVYLCASSLGASGFVDTQYFGPGTRLTVL.

The chain combines TRBV2 with TRBJ1-5; 10 bases agree with TRBD1. The CDR3 consists of 16 residues. V was clipped by 6 bases and J by 0 bases; unmatched bases: 5. The germline gives CDR1 SNHLY, CDR2 FYNNEI. CDR3 bases: TGTGCCAGCAGGGGGACAGGGGCGAATAGCAATCAGCCCCAGCATTTT. As protein: CASRGTGANSNQPQHF.

The chain joins TRBV20-1 to TRBJ1-2; unclear D gene. The germline V and J ends were trimmed by 0 bases and 1 base, with 0 bases remaining between them. The CDR3 contains 11 residues. From germline, CDR1 is DFQATT and CDR2 SNEGSKA (reference sequence). This chain's CDR3 is CSARDNYGYTF. In DNA, the CDR3 is TGCAGTGCTAGAGATAACTATGGCTACACCTTC.

In nucleotides, the CDR3 is TGTGCCATCAGTATGGGCTTAACAGGGGATAAAGGCACTGAAGCTTTCTTT. This gives the protein CAISMGLTGDKGTEAFF. The chain recombines TRBV10-3 with TRBJ1-1, with 7 bases fitting TRBD1. The CDR3 sequence is 17 residues long. The trim removed 5 bases at V and 4 bases at J, leaving 16 bases unmatched. The germline CDR1 and CDR2 sequences are ENHRY and SYGVKD.

CDR3 sequence (DNA): TGTGCCAGCAGCCACCTCTCAGGGGGAGAATACGAGCAGTACTTC. As protein: CASSHLSGGEYEQYF. The gene calls are TRBV11-2 and TRBJ2-7; 7 bases line up with TRBD1. Germline V gene data show CDR1 as SGHAT and CDR2 as FQNNGV. The CDR3 extends over 15 amino acids. With V trimmed by 5 bases and J by 4 bases, 11 bases remained unmatched.

This chain connects TRBV1 to TRBJ2-1; the DNA was not compared with TRBD2, the D call given in the table. TRBV1 is flagged as a pseudogene. This CDR3 is built from 14 residues. The CDR3 reads CTSPPSGGANEQFF. CDR3 DNA sequence: TGCACCAGCCCACCTAGCGGGGGGGCCAATGAGCAGTTCTTC.

The rearrangement joins TRBV11-2 to TRBJ2-1; TRBD2 might be the D (6 bases). V lost 2 bases to trimming and J lost 4 bases, with 15 bases between them. The length of the CDR3 is 16 residues. Germline loops: CDR1 SGHAT, CDR2 FQNNGV. CDR3 bases: TGTGCCAGCAGCTTACCTTCGAGCGGGTCATACAATGAGCAGTTCTTC. The encoded protein is CASSLPSSGSYNEQFF.

The rearrangement joins TRBV19 to TRBJ2-1, with 10 bases fitting TRBD2. The CDR3 is 15 residues long. V was pared by 11 bases and J by 8 bases, with 15 bases of the junction left unmatched. Germline lookup yields CDR1 LNHDA and CDR2 SQIVND (reference sequence). The CDR3 sequence is CAVSGGSGRVDEQFF. The CDR3 DNA is TGTGCCGTGAGCGGGGGGAGCGGGAGGGTTGATGAGCAGTTCTTC.

The chain is built from TRBV15 and TRBJ2-7; D is ambiguous. Trimming left V 0 bases short and J 3 bases short, with 15 bases between. CDR1 is LNHNV and CDR2 is YYDKDF in the germline V gene (reference sequence). The CDR3 contains 16 residues. The CDR3 DNA follows: TGTGCCACCAGCAGAGATAGAGCAGGCCTAGTCTACGAGCAGTACTTC. This translates into CATSRDRAGLVYEQYF.

The rearrangement joins TRBV28 to TRBJ2-3; the D gene is possibly TRBD2 (7 bases). Germline V CDR1 and CDR2: MDHEN, SYDVKM. The CDR3 runs 14 residues. The V end lost 8 bases, the J end lost 4 bases, and 16 bases lay between the germline ends. CDR3: CASGWGGPADTQYF. DNA of the CDR3: TGTGCCAGCGGCTGGGGGGGGCCTGCAGATACGCAGTATTTT.